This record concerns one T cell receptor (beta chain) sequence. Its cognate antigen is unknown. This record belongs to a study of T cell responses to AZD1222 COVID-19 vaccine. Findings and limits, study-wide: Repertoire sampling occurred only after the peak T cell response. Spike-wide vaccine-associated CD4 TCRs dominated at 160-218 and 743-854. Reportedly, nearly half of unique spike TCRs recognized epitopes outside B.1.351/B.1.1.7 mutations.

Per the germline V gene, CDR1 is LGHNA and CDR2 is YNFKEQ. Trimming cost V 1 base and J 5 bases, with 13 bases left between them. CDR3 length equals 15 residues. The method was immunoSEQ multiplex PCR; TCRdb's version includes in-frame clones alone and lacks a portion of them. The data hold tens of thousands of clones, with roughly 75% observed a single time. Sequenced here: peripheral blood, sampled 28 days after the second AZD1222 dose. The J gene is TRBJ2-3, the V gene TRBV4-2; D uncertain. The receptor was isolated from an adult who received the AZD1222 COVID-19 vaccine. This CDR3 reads CASSQASTLGDTQYF. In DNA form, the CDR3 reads TGTGCCAGCAGCCAAGCCTCAACCCTGGGAGATACGCAGTATTTT.